Below, 30 T cell receptor beta chains from the same sample are listed, as sequenced in a study of blood T cell repertoires in COVID-19. Profiling relied on immunoSEQ multiplex PCR, and the TCRdb table lists in-frame clones only, not all of them. In the table there are 85,000 to 120,000 clones, approximately 80% of which are singletons. Sequencing input: peripheral blood. These receptors were collected from a man at least 80 years old with COVID-19, enrolled during active disease.

This chain links TRBV2 with TRBJ1-5; tentatively, D is TRBD1 (5 bases). Looked up from germline, CDR1 is SNHLY and CDR2 is FYNNEI. The CDR3 extends over 14 amino acids. Trimming took off 6 bases at V and 1 base at J, with 10 bases between the two ends. The CDR3 is CASRGLPSNQPQHF. The CDR3 DNA reads as TGTGCCAGCAGGGGACTACCAAGCAATCAGCCCCAGCATTTT.

This sequence joins TRBV14 and TRBJ2-5; 8 bases line up with TRBD1. J gave up 0 bases and V 1 base, and 4 bases lay outside the gene matches. Germline-derived CDR1 and CDR2 are SGHDN and FVKESK. CDR3 length: 16 residues. In DNA form, the CDR3 reads TGTGCCAGCAGCCAAGGACAGGGGAATTACCAAGAGACCCAGTACTTC. The encoded protein is CASSQGQGNYQETQYF.

The genes are TRBV18 and TRBJ2-1, with 9 bases identical to TRBD2. J was trimmed by 6 bases and V by 5 bases; bases with no gene match: 8. This CDR3 is built from 15 residues. Germline V gives CDR1 KGHSH, CDR2 LQKENI. CDR3 DNA: TGTGCCAGCTCAAGGGGGACTAGCCTGGGCAATGAGCAGTTCTTC. Translated, it gives CASSRGTSLGNEQFF.

This chain joins TRBV5-1 and TRBJ2-7, with TRBD1 identical over 8 bases. The V segment lost 0 bases and the J segment 6 bases; nucleotides outside the gene matches: 5. Germline CDR1 and CDR2: SGHRS and YFSETQ. The CDR3 is 14 residues long. The CDR3 reads CASSLDVRGREQYF. DNA for the CDR3: TGCGCCAGCAGCTTGGACGTCAGGGGGCGCGAGCAGTACTTC. Filled out from reference TRBV5-1 and TRBJ2-7, the complete variable domain reads KAGVTQTPRYLIKTRGQQVTLSCSPISGHRSVSWYQQTPGQGLQFLFEYFSETQRNKGNFPGRFSGRQFSNSRSEMNVSTLELGDSALYLCASSLDVRGREQYFGPGTRLTVT.

This chain joins TRBV18 and TRBJ1-1; D unresolved. The V end was cut by 3 bases, the J end by 1 base, with 6 bases between. Germline lookup yields CDR1 KGHSH and CDR2 LQKENI. This CDR3 spans 13 amino acids. The CDR3 sequence is CASSPATNTEAFF. In nucleotides, the CDR3 is TGTGCCAGCTCACCGGCAACGAACACTGAAGCTTTCTTT.

J is TRBJ2-2 and V is TRBV10-3; 10 bases match TRBD1. V dropped 10 bases and J dropped 4; count of bases not matched to a gene: 6. There are 14 residues in the CDR3. Germline loops: CDR1 ENHRY, CDR2 SYGVKD. The DNA for the CDR3 is TGTGCCACCGGACAGGGGGGTCTCACCGGGGAGCTGTTTTTT. Translating it yields CATGQGGLTGELFF.

This clone was detected a few times. V usage is TRBV3-1 (or the pseudogene TRBV3-2) and J usage is TRBJ1-5; D is uncertain. Between the trimmed V and J ends, which lost 0 bases and 9 bases, there was a span of 12 bases. Germline lookup yields CDR1 LGHDT and CDR2 YNNKEL (reference sequence). The CDR3 runs 14 residues. The CDR3 region is CASSQEGGAGPQHF. The CDR3 DNA is TGTGCCAGCAGCCAAGAGGGTGGCGCAGGGCCCCAGCATTTT.

The chain is built from TRBV5-4 and TRBJ1-2, with no clear D. The V gene lost 0 bases and the J gene lost 6 bases, with 9 bases spanning the gap. Per the germline V gene, CDR1 is SGHNT and CDR2 is YYREEE (reference sequence). CDR3 size: 13 residues. The CDR3 spells CASSLETLDGYTF. The CDR3 DNA reads as TGTGCCAGCAGCTTGGAGACGCTAGATGGCTACACCTTC.

The chain carries TRBV5-1 and TRBJ2-6; perhaps TRBD1 as D (6 bases). CDR3 length equals 18 residues. Trimming shortened V by 0 bases and J by 0 bases, and 13 bases separated the two germline ends. CDR1 and CDR2 (germline): SGHRS, YFSETQ. CDR3 loop: CASSLGTEGLSGANVLTF. For the CDR3, the DNA is TGCGCCAGCAGCTTGGGGACAGAGGGCCTCTCTGGGGCCAACGTCCTGACTTTC.

The rearrangement links TRBV7-2 to TRBJ1-5; 10 bases map to TRBD1. The CDR3 loop spans 15 amino acids. Germline loops: CDR1 SGHTA, CDR2 FQGNSA. V lost 5 bases and J lost 5; bases outside the gene matches: 6. In nucleotides, the CDR3 is TGTGCCAGCAGCCATAGGACAGGGGGGGATCAGCCCCAGCATTTT. Protein: CASSHRTGGDQPQHF.

This clone was observed a few times. The V and J genes are TRBV13 and TRBJ1-1; 8 bases match TRBD1. The length of the CDR3 is 14 residues. CDR1 is PRHDT, CDR2 FYEKMQ, per germline (reference sequence). J lost 1 base, V lost 3 bases, and 1 base had no gene match. CDR3 loop: CASSFGQGNTEAFF. The CDR3 coding sequence is TGTGCCAGCAGCTTCGGACAGGGGAACACTGAAGCTTTCTTT.

The chain uses TRBV9 and TRBJ1-2; unclear D gene. The CDR3 consists of 13 residues. Per germline, CDR1 SGDLS and CDR2 YYNGEE. V was cut by 4 bases and J by 8 bases, with 15 bases left in between. This CDR3 is CASSPTEGRGYTF. The CDR3, as DNA: TGTGCCAGCAGCCCGACGGAGGGTCGGGGCTACACCTTC.

The chain is built from TRBV19 and TRBJ2-1, with 16 bases that match TRBD2. Per germline, CDR1 LNHDA and CDR2 SQIVND (reference sequence). V shed 6 bases, J shed 4 bases, and the junction held 6 bases outside the gene matches. The CDR3 covers 17 residues. CDR3 in amino acids: CASSQPGLAGGYNEQFF. In DNA, the CDR3 is TGTGCCAGTAGCCAGCCGGGACTAGCGGGGGGGTACAATGAGCAGTTCTTC. Full variable domain (remainder filled in from reference TRBV19 and TRBJ2-1): DGGITQSPKYLFRKEGQNVTLSCEQNLNHDAMYWYRQDPGQGLRLIYYSQIVNDFQKGDIAEGYSVSREKKESFPLTVTSAQKNPTAFYLCASSQPGLAGGYNEQFFGPGTRLTVL.

This chain connects TRBV18 to TRBJ1-6; maybe TRBD1 (5 bases). Per germline, CDR1 KGHSH and CDR2 LQKENI. The CDR3 totals 16 residues. Between the trimmed V and J ends, which lost 3 bases and 10 bases, there was a span of 19 bases. The CDR3 bases are TGTGCCAGCTCACCGGCGGGGACGAGCGGGGGATCACCCCTCCACTTT. Translated: CASSPAGTSGGSPLHF.

V gene TRBV19 combines with J gene TRBJ1-6; D is possibly TRBD1 (5 bases). Germline loops: CDR1 LNHDA, CDR2 SQIVND (reference sequence). Trimming shortened V by 10 bases and J by 8 bases, and 18 bases separated the two germline ends. This CDR3 is built from 14 residues. The CDR3 loop is CATTEGPVDSPLHF. CDR3 sequence (DNA): TGTGCCACCACGGAGGGGCCGGTGGATTCACCCCTCCACTTT.

The V call is TRBV9, the J call TRBJ2-3; D gene unclear. Trimming took off 0 bases at V and 3 bases at J, with 11 bases between the two ends. Germline V gives CDR1 SGDLS, CDR2 YYNGEE. CDR3 size: 15 residues. This chain's CDR3 is CASSVDAVMTDTQYF. CDR3 bases: TGTGCCAGCAGCGTAGATGCGGTTATGACAGATACGCAGTATTTT.

The chain recombines TRBV5-1 with TRBJ1-5; D possibly corresponds to TRBD1 (5 bases). With 5 bases removed from V and 3 bases from J, the gap between germline ends came to 12 bases. There are 14 residues in the CDR3. Germline V gene data show CDR1 as SGHRS and CDR2 as YFSETQ. CDR3 nucleotides: TGCGCCAGCAGTTCGGGGGAGCTCAATCAGCCCCAGCATTTT. This codes for CASSSGELNQPQHF. Full variable domain (missing parts from reference TRBV5-1 and TRBJ1-5): KAGVTQTPRYLIKTRGQQVTLSCSPISGHRSVSWYQQTPGQGLQFLFEYFSETQRNKGNFPGRFSGRQFSNSRSEMNVSTLELGDSALYLCASSSGELNQPQHFGDGTRLSIL.

This chain links TRBV5-1 with TRBJ2-5; tentatively, D is TRBD1 (6 bases). The CDR3 length is 14 residues. V lost 4 bases and J lost 5, with 15 bases in between. CDR1 is SGHRS and CDR2 is YFSETQ in the germline V gene. As DNA, the CDR3 is TGCGCCAGCAGCCCGGGACATTTTGGCGAGACCCAGTACTTC. Protein sequence: CASSPGHFGETQYF. Together with reference TRBV5-1 and TRBJ2-5, the CDR3 gives the full variable domain: KAGVTQTPRYLIKTRGQQVTLSCSPISGHRSVSWYQQTPGQGLQFLFEYFSETQRNKGNFPGRFSGRQFSNSRSEMNVSTLELGDSALYLCASSPGHFGETQYFGPGTRLLVL.

With respect to this clone: This specimen includes other DNA sequences encoding the same CDR3. This chain connects TRBV19 to TRBJ2-6; D not resolved. The V gene lost 4 bases and the J gene lost 1 base, with 5 bases spanning the gap. Per germline, CDR1 LNHDA and CDR2 SQIVND (reference sequence). This CDR3 is 14 amino acids long. CDR3 DNA: TGTGCCAGTAGTAAATCATCTGGGGCCAACGTCCTGACTTTC. Translating gives CASSKSSGANVLTF.

This sequence joins TRBV10-3 and TRBJ2-5; 10 nucleotides agree with TRBD1. Trimming took 4 bases from V and 4 from J; bases not matched to a gene: 6. CDR1 ENHRY and CDR2 SYGVKD come from the germline V gene. The CDR3 runs 15 residues. The CDR3 coding sequence is TGTGCCATCAGTGGGGGGACAGGGGATTCAGAGACCCAGTACTTC. It is translated as CAISGGTGDSETQYF.

This chain uses TRBV18 with TRBJ1-2, with 9 bases lining up with TRBD1. Trimming cost V 2 bases and J 0 bases; bases outside gene matches: 10. Germline V gives CDR1 KGHSH, CDR2 LQKENI. CDR3 length equals 18 residues. The CDR3 DNA is TGTGCCAGCTCACCAGCCGGACAGGGGACATCTACTAACTATGGCTACACCTTC. Its translation is CASSPAGQGTSTNYGYTF.

The chain uses TRBV27 and TRBJ1-1; TRBD1 matches at 7 bases. Germline lookup yields CDR1 MNHEY and CDR2 SMNVEV (reference sequence). Germline trimming cut 5 bases from V and 1 base from J; bases unmatched to any gene: 4. This CDR3 is built from 14 residues. For the CDR3, the DNA is TGTGCCAGCAGTGGACAGGAATCGAACACTGAAGCTTTCTTT. Amino acid sequence: CASSGQESNTEAFF.

This chain connects TRBV4-1 to TRBJ1-6, with 8 bases aligning to TRBD1. V trimming: 0 bases; J trimming: 9 bases; junction bases outside the gene matches: 13. The germline V gene encodes CDR1 MGHRA and CDR2 YSYEKL. The CDR3 has 18 amino acids. CDR3 bases: TGCGCCAGCAGCCAAGATTTCCCTAGACAGGGGTACAGTTCACCCCTCCACTTT. Protein product: CASSQDFPRQGYSSPLHF.

This sequence joins TRBV28 and TRBJ2-5, with 12 nucleotides matching TRBD2. From germline, CDR1 is MDHEN and CDR2 SYDVKM. This CDR3 has 14 residues. V was pared by 6 bases and J by 4 bases, with 3 bases of the junction left unmatched. The CDR3: CASRTGLAGETQYF. CDR3 nucleotide sequence: TGTGCCAGCAGAACGGGACTAGCGGGAGAGACCCAGTACTTC. The whole variable domain, remainder taken from reference TRBV28 and TRBJ2-5, is DVKVTQSSRYLVKRTGEKVFLECVQDMDHENMFWYRQDPGLGLRLIYFSYDVKMKEKGDIPEGYSVSREKKERFSLILESASTNQTSMYLCASRTGLAGETQYFGPGTRLLVL.

The J gene is TRBJ1-1, the V gene TRBV19; 7 nucleotides align to TRBD1. Germline lookup yields CDR1 LNHDA and CDR2 SQIVND (reference sequence). CDR3 length: 14 amino acids. The V and J ends lost 3 bases and 7 bases, in that order; junction bases with no gene match: 8. CDR3 bases: TGTGCCAGTAGTATTACAGGGGAATTGAATGAAGCTTTCTTT. Translation gives CASSITGELNEAFF. The full variable domain, with the rest looked up from reference TRBV19 and TRBJ1-1, is DGGITQSPKYLFRKEGQNVTLSCEQNLNHDAMYWYRQDPGQGLRLIYYSQIVNDFQKGDIAEGYSVSREKKESFPLTVTSAQKNPTAFYLCASSITGELNEAFFGQGTRLTVV.

The chain joins TRBV11-2 to TRBJ1-1; D is possibly TRBD1 (5 bases). Trimming took off 0 bases at V and 3 bases at J, with 8 bases between the two ends. Looked up from germline, CDR1 is SGHAT and CDR2 is FQNNGV. The CDR3 runs 14 residues. In nucleotides, the CDR3 is TGTGCCAGCAGCTTAGACAGGGCGGACACTGAAGCTTTCTTT. This sequence encodes CASSLDRADTEAFF.

The chain is built from TRBV6-5 and TRBJ2-2; D possibly corresponds to TRBD2 (6 bases). Germline values: CDR1 MNHEY, CDR2 SVGAGI. The CDR3 is made up of 15 amino acids. Trimming stripped 4 bases from V and 2 bases from J, with 11 bases between. CDR3 coding DNA: TGTGCCAGCAGTTCCTGGGACTCCAACACCGGGGAGCTGTTTTTT. Its protein is CASSSWDSNTGELFF.

The gene calls are TRBV6-5 and TRBJ1-2; D ambiguous. CDR1 is MNHEY, CDR2 SVGAGI, per germline. The CDR3 contains 13 residues. The V gene lost 6 bases and the J gene lost 2 bases, with 10 bases spanning the gap. The CDR3 DNA is TGTGCCAGCAGGCAAGACGGGAACTATGGCTACACCTTC. This translates into CASRQDGNYGYTF.

The V call is TRBV6-5, the J call TRBJ2-7; D perhaps matches TRBD1 (5 bases). Deletions cut 6 bases from V and 0 bases from J, with 9 bases between. Per germline, CDR1 MNHEY and CDR2 SVGAGI. The CDR3 is 13 residues long. The CDR3 sequence is CASRQDASYEQYF. CDR3 DNA: TGTGCCAGCAGACAGGATGCCTCCTACGAGCAGTACTTC.

The gene calls are TRBV29-1 and TRBJ2-7, with a possible D match to TRBD1 (5 bases). The germline V gene has CDR1 SQVTM and CDR2 ANQGSEA. Trimming left V 3 bases short and J 9 bases short, with 15 bases between. The CDR3 is made up of 12 amino acids. DNA for the CDR3: TGCAGCGTTGAGAGGAAAGGGGCCGGGCAGTACTTC. This sequence encodes CSVERKGAGQYF.